One and the same sample provided the 9 T cell receptor beta chains below, sequenced in a study of T cells in Graves' hyperthyroidism and ophthalmopathy. TCR beta CDR3 sequences were amplified from RNA transcripts. RT-PCR in the first round (using the HTBI primer set) targeted the TCR CDR3. TCRdb processed the multiplex PCR reads anew with MiXCR; each CDR3 protein has one entry. The sample records a few hundred thousand distinct CDR3 sequences, about 45% being singletons. Source material: peripheral blood or thyroid tissue (not recorded which). The receptor source for this set is an adult woman with Graves' disease, either hyperthyroidism or ophthalmopathy (not recorded which).

The chain joins TRBV20-1 to TRBJ2-7; 7 nucleotides line up with TRBD1. V dropped 6 bases and J dropped 3; count of bases not matched to a gene: 8. Germline CDR1 DFQATT, CDR2 SNEGSKA (reference sequence). This CDR3 is built from 13 residues. The CDR3 nucleotides are TGCAGTGCCAGGGGACAGCGAAGCTACGAGCAGTACTTC. This codes for CSARGQRSYEQYF.

The genes are TRBV5-5 and TRBJ1-5, with a tentative D call TRBD1 (5 bases). V gave up 2 bases and J gave up 13 bases, with 16 bases separating them. The CDR3 sequence is 13 residues long. Germline loops: CDR1 SGHKS, CDR2 YYEKEE (reference sequence). CDR3 protein: CASSLDGAWTQHF. The CDR3 DNA is TGTGCCAGCAGCTTAGACGGAGCCTGGACACAGCATTTT. Full variable domain (outside the CDR3, taken from reference TRBV5-5 and TRBJ1-5): DAGVTQSPTHLIKTRGQQVTLRCSPISGHKSVSWYQQVLGQGPQFIFQYYEKEERGRGNFPDRFSARQFPNYSSELNVNALLLGDSALYLCASSLDGAWTQHFGDGTRLSIL.

On this clonotype: At one of its ends the junction is not consistent with the germline gene, which may arise from a read error. The V gene is TRBV9, the J gene TRBJ1-2; D might be TRBD1 (5 bases). The CDR3 sequence is 18 residues long. Germline CDR1 is SGDLS and CDR2 is YYNGEE. This CDR3 reads CTSSAQIQRDPGRMGYTF. For the CDR3, the DNA is TGTACCAGCAGCGCGCAGATCCAACGGGACCCCGGAAGAATGGGCTACACCTTC.

This clonotype appeared many times. The chain has TRBV7-9 and TRBJ2-7; TRBD1 matches 8 bases. The length of the CDR3 is 14 residues. Germline V lookup: CDR1 SEHNR, CDR2 FQNEAQ (reference sequence). J gave up 4 bases and V 5 bases, and 7 bases lay outside the gene matches. CDR3 amino acids: CASSQGQGPYEQYF. The CDR3 DNA is TGTGCCAGCAGCCAAGGACAGGGACCATACGAGCAGTACTTC.

This clonotype appeared many times. This chain joins TRBV5-1 and TRBJ2-6, with unresolved D. Trimming took 2 bases from V and 0 from J, leaving 9 bases between them. CDR1 is SGHRS and CDR2 is YFSETQ in the germline V gene. This CDR3 contains 16 residues. CDR3 loop: CASSLEAYSGANVLTF. The CDR3 bases are TGCGCCAGCAGCTTAGAGGCCTACTCTGGGGCCAACGTCCTGACTTTC. Using reference TRBV5-1 and TRBJ2-6 for the parts outside the CDR3, the full variable domain is KAGVTQTPRYLIKTRGQQVTLSCSPISGHRSVSWYQQTPGQGLQFLFEYFSETQRNKGNFPGRFSGRQFSNSRSEMNVSTLELGDSALYLCASSLEAYSGANVLTFGAGSRLTVL.

The chain recombines TRBV15 with TRBJ1-2, with D unclear. The germline V and J ends were trimmed by 0 bases and 8 bases, with 7 bases remaining between them. This CDR3 is 12 amino acids long. Germline-derived CDR1 and CDR2 are LNHNV and YYDKDF (reference sequence). The CDR3: CATSRDAEGYTF. The CDR3 nucleotides read TGTGCCACCAGCAGAGATGCCGAGGGCTACACCTTC.

The chain links TRBV25-1 to TRBJ1-2, with 11 bases fitting TRBD1. J gave up 7 bases and V 5 bases, and 9 bases lay outside the gene matches. This CDR3 region has 15 residues. Germline V lookup: CDR1 MGHDK, CDR2 SYGVNS. The CDR3 here is CASSPPGQGAGGYTF. The CDR3 DNA is TGTGCCAGCAGTCCCCCCGGACAGGGGGCGGGTGGCTACACCTTC.

Note on this clonotype: A much larger clone differs from this one at a single base, so this may be a read error. V is TRBV6-5 and J is TRBJ2-7; D not resolved. Trimming cost V 11 bases and J 5 bases, with 13 bases left between them. In germline, CDR1 is MNHEY, CDR2 SVGAGI. This CDR3 spans 11 amino acids. The CDR3 bases are TGTGCCGGCACACTTTCGAACGAGCAGTACTTC. Its protein is CAGTLSNEQYF.

The chain uses TRBV24-1 and TRBJ2-7; possibly TRBD1 or TRBD2 for D (5 bases each). Between the trimmed V and J ends, which lost 9 bases and 1 base, there was a span of 18 bases. Per germline, CDR1 KGHDR and CDR2 SFDVKD. The CDR3 totals 15 residues. This CDR3 is CATWTSRDGSYEQYF. The CDR3 DNA sequence: TGTGCCACCTGGACTTCCCGGGACGGGTCCTACGAGCAGTACTTC.